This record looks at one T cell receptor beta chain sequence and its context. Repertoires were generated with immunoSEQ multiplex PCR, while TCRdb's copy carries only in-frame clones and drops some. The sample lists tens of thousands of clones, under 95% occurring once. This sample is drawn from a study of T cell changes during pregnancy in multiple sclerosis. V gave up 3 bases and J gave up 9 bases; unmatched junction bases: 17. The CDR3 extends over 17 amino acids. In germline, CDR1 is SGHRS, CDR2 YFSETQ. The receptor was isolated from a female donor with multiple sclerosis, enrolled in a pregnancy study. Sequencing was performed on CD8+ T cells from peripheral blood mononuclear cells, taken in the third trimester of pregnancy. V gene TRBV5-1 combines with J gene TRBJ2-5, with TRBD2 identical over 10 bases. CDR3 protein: CASSSVRGSGRPGAQYF. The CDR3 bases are TGCGCCAGCAGCTCCGTCCGAGGTAGCGGGAGGCCGGGGGCCCAGTACTTC. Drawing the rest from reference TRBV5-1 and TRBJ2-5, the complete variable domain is KAGVTQTPRYLIKTRGQQVTLSCSPISGHRSVSWYQQTPGQGLQFLFEYFSETQRNKGNFPGRFSGRQFSNSRSEMNVSTLELGDSALYLCASSSVRGSGRPGAQYFGPGTRLLVL.